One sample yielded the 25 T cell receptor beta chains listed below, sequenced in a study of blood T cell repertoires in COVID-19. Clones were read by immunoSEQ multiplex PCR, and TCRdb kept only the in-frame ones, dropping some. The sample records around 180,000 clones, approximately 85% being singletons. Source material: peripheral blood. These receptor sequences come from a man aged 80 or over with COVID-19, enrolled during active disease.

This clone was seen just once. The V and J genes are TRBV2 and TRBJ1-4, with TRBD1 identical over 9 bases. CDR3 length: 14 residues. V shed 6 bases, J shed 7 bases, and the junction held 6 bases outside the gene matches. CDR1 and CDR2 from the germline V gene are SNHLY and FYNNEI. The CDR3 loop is CASRMDRGLEKLFF. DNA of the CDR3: TGTGCCAGCAGGATGGACAGGGGACTTGAAAAACTGTTTTTT.

CDR3 in amino acids: CASSFPGQGALTSYEQYF. The CDR3 nucleotides are TGTGCCAGCAGCTTTCCGGGACAGGGGGCGTTAACCTCCTACGAGCAGTACTTC. This chain uses TRBV7-8 with TRBJ2-7, with 12 bases fitting TRBD1. CDR1 is SGHVS, CDR2 FQNEAQ, per germline. The CDR3 loop spans 18 amino acids. Germline trimming cut 3 bases from V and 0 bases from J; bases unmatched to any gene: 9.

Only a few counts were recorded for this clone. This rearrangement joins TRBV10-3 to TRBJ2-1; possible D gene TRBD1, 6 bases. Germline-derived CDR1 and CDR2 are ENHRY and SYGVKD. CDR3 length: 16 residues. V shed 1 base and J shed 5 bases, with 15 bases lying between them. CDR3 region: CAISELGDIAHNEQFF. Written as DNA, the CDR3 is TGTGCCATCAGTGAGTTAGGGGACATCGCCCACAATGAGCAGTTCTTC.

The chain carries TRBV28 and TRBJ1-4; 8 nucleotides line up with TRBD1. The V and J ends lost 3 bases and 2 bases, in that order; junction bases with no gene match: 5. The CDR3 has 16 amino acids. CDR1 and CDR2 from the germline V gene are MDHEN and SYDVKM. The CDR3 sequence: CASSLTGVATNEKLFF. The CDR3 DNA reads TGTGCCAGCAGTTTGACAGGGGTTGCGACTAATGAAAAACTGTTTTTT.

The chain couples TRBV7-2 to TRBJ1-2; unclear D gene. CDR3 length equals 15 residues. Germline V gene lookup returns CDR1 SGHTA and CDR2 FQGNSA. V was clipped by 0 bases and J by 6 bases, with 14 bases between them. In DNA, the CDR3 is TGTGCCAGCAGCTTAGCCCCGGGATCATACCATGGCTACACCTTC. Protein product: CASSLAPGSYHGYTF.

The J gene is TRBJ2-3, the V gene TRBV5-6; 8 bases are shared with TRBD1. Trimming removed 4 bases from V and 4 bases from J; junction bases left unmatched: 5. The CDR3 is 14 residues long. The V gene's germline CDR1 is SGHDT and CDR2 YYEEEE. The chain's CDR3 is CASSPWTGPDTQYF. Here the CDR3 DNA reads TGTGCCAGCAGCCCATGGACAGGGCCAGATACGCAGTATTTT.

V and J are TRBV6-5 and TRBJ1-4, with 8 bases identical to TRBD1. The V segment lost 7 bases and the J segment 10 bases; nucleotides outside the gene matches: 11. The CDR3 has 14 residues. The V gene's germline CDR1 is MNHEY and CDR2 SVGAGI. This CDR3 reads CASTEPDRGGKLFF. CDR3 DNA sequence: TGTGCCAGCACCGAACCCGACAGGGGTGGAAAACTGTTTTTT.

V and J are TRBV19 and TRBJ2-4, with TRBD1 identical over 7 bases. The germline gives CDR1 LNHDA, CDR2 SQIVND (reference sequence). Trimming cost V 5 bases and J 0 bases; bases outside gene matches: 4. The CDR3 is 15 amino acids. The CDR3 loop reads CASSLRQGAKNIQYF. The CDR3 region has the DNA TGTGCCAGTAGTCTGCGACAGGGAGCCAAAAACATTCAGTACTTC. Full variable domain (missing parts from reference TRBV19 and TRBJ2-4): DGGITQSPKYLFRKEGQNVTLSCEQNLNHDAMYWYRQDPGQGLRLIYYSQIVNDFQKGDIAEGYSVSREKKESFPLTVTSAQKNPTAFYLCASSLRQGAKNIQYFGAGTRLSVL.

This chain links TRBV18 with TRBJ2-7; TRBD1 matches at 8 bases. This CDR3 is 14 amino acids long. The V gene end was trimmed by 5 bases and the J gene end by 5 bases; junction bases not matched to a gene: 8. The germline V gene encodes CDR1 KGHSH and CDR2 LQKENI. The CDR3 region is CASSFPQGAHEQYF. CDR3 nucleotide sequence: TGTGCCAGCTCATTCCCTCAGGGGGCCCACGAGCAGTACTTC. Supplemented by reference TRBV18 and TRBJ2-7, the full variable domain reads NAGVMQNPRHLVRRRGQEARLRCSPMKGHSHVYWYRQLPEEGLKFMVYLQKENIIDESGMPKERFSAEFPKEGPSILRIQQVVRGDSAAYFCASSFPQGAHEQYFGPGTRLTVT.

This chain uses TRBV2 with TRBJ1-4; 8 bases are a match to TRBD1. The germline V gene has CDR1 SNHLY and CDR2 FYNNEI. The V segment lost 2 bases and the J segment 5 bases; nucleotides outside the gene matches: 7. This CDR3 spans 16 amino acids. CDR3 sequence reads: CASSELLGQENEKLFF. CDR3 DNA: TGTGCCAGCAGTGAACTACTGGGACAGGAGAATGAAAAACTGTTTTTT. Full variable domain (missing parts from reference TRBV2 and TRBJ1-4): EPEVTQTPSHQVTQMGQEVILRCVPISNHLYFYWYRQILGQKVEFLVSFYNNEISEKSEIFDDQFSVERPDGSNFTLKIRSTKLEDSAMYFCASSELLGQENEKLFFGSGTQLSVL.

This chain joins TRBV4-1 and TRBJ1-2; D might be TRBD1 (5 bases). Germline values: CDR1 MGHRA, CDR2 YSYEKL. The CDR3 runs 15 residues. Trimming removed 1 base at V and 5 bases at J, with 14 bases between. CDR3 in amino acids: CASSQGAGSWYGYTF. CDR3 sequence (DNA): TGCGCCAGCAGCCAAGGGGCAGGGTCTTGGTATGGCTACACCTTC.

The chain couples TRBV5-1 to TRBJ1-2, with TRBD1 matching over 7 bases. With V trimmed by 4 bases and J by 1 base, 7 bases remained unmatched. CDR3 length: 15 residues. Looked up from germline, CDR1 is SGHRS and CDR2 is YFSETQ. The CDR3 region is CASSPGQQFNYGYTF. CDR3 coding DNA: TGCGCCAGCAGCCCGGGACAGCAGTTTAACTATGGCTACACCTTC.

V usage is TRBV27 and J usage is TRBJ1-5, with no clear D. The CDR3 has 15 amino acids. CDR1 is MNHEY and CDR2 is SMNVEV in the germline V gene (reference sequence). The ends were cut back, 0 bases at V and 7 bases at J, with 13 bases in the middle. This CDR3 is CASSLSSGFGQPQHF. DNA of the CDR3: TGTGCCAGCAGTTTATCTTCGGGGTTTGGGCAGCCCCAGCATTTT.

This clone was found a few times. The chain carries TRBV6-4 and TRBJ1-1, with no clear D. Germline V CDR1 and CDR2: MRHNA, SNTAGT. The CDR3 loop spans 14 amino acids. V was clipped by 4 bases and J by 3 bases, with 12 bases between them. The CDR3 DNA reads TGTGCCAGCAGTGTTCTCGCGGGCCACACTGAAGCTTTCTTT. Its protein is CASSVLAGHTEAFF.

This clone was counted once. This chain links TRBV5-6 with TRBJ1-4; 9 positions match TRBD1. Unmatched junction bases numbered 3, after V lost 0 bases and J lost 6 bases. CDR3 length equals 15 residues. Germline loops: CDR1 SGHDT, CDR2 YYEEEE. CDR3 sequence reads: CASSLVGQGDEKLFF. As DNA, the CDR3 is TGTGCCAGCAGCTTGGTGGGACAGGGTGATGAAAAACTGTTTTTT.

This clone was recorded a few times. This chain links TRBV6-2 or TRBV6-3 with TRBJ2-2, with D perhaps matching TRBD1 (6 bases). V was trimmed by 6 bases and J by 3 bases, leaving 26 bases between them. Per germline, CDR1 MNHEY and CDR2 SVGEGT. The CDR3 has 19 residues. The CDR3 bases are TGTGCCAGCAGCCCTATTCAGTCAGGGGTCCCACGAGACACCGGGGAGCTGTTTTTT. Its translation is CASSPIQSGVPRDTGELFF.

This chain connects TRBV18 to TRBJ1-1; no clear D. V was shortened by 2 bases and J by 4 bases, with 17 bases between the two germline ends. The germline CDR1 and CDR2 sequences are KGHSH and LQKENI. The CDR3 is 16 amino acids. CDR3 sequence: CASSPSKVFRGTEAFF. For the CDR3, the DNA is TGTGCCAGCTCACCATCTAAGGTTTTTAGAGGCACTGAAGCTTTCTTT.

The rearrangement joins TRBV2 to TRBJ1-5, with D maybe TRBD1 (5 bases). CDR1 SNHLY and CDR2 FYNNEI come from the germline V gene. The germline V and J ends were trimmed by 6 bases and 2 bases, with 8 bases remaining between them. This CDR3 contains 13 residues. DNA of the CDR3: TGTGCCAGCAGCGGGGGAGGCAATCAGCCCCAGCATTTT. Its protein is CASSGGGNQPQHF.

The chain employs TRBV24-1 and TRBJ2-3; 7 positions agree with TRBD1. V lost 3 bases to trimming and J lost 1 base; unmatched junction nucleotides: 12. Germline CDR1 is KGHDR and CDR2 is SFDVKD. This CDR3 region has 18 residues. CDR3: CATSDARDRIAGTDTQYF. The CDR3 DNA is TGTGCCACCAGTGATGCCAGGGACAGAATCGCGGGCACAGATACGCAGTATTTT.

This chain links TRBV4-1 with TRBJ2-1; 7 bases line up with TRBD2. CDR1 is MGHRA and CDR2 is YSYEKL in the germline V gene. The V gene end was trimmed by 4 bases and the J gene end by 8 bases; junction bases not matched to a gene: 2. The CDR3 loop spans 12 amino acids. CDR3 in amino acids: CASSLTSDEQFF. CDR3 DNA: TGCGCCAGCAGCCTCACTAGCGATGAGCAGTTCTTC.

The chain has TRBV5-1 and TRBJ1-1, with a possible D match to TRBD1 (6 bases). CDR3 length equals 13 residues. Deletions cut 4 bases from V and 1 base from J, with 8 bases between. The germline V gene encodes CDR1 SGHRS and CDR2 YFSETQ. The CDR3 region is CASSPTGNTEAFF. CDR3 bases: TGCGCCAGCAGCCCGACAGGGAACACTGAAGCTTTCTTT. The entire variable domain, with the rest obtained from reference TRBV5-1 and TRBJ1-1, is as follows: KAGVTQTPRYLIKTRGQQVTLSCSPISGHRSVSWYQQTPGQGLQFLFEYFSETQRNKGNFPGRFSGRQFSNSRSEMNVSTLELGDSALYLCASSPTGNTEAFFGQGTRLTVV.

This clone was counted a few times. CDR3 in DNA: TGCAGTGCTAGTCGGTCAGGGGGCGGATCTCCCGAAGCTTTCTTT. Translated, it gives CSASRSGGGSPEAFF. The chain combines TRBV20-1 with TRBJ1-1; 8 bases are shared with TRBD1. The CDR3 length is 15 residues. Trimming took 3 bases from V and 8 from J; bases not matched to a gene: 14. Germline values: CDR1 DFQATT, CDR2 SNEGSKA (reference sequence).

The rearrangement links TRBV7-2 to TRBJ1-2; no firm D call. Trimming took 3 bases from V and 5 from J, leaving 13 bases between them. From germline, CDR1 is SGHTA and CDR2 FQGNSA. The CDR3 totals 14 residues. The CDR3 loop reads CASSFVPQLYGYTF. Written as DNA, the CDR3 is TGTGCCAGCAGCTTCGTGCCGCAACTTTATGGCTACACCTTC.

CDR3 sequence reads: CASSVTLGGGELFF. As DNA, the CDR3 is TGTGCCAGCAGCGTTACCTTAGGGGGCGGGGAGCTGTTTTTT. The rearrangement links TRBV9 to TRBJ2-2, with a tentative D call TRBD1 (6 bases). The CDR3 has 14 residues. Trimming stripped 2 bases from V and 7 bases from J, with 12 bases between. Germline V gene sequence: CDR1 SGDLS, CDR2 YYNGEE.

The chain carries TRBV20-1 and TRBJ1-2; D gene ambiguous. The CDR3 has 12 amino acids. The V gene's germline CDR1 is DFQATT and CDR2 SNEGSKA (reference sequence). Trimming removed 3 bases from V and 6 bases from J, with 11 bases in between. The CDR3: CSASRGRNGYTF. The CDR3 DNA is TGCAGTGCTAGTAGAGGGAGGAATGGCTACACCTTC.